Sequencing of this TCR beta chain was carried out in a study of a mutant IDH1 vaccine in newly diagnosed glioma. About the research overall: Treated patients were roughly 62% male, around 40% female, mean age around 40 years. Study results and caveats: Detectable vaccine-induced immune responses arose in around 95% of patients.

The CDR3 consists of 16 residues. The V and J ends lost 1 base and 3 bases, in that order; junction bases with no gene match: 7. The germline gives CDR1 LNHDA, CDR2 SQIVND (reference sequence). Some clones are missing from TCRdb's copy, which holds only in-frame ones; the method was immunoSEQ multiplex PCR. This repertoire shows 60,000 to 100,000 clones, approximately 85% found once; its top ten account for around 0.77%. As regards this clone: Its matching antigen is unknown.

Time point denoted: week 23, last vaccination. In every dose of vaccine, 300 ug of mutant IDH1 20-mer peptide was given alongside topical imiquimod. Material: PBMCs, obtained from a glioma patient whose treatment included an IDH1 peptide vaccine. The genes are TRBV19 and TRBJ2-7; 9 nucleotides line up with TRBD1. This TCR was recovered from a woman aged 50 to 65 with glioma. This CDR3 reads CASSIGLGQGLYEQYF. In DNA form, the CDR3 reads TGTGCCAGTAGTATAGGACTAGGACAGGGGCTCTACGAGCAGTACTTC.